Described below is a single T cell receptor beta chain sequence and its context. Its antigen is unknown. The sample is drawn from a study of neoadjuvant anti-PD-1 for oral cavity cancer. Study summary: Before surgery, most patients got three to four biweekly 3 mg/kg nivolumab doses. Non-progressing patients received a fourth nivolumab dose near day 43, then surgery on days 50-56.

Time point indicated: after neoadjuvant nivolumab, at surgical resection. Study results and limitations: Higher pretreatment blood Treg/Th17 ratios correlated with higher pretreatment blood and lower post-treatment tumor TCRbeta clonality.

Blood libraries mostly used about 500 ng genomic DNA, six replicates each. TCRdb's table, derived via immunoSEQ multiplex PCR, lists solely in-frame clones and lacks some. The sample contains roughly 10,000 clones, less than 70% of which appear only once. This clonotype was obtained from a person between 35 and 79 years old with oral cavity squamous cell carcinoma. The sample in question was PBMCs, obtained after nivolumab (anti-PD-1) treatment.

CDR3 coding DNA: TGTGCCAGCAATGCCGGGACTAGCGGGAGAAATGAGCAGTTCTTC. Protein sequence: CASNAGTSGRNEQFF. The chain carries TRBV27 and TRBJ2-1; 14 nucleotides match TRBD2. Trimming took 7 bases from V and 7 from J; bases not matched to a gene: 6. Germline V gene lookup returns CDR1 MNHEY and CDR2 SMNVEV (reference sequence). The CDR3 contains 15 residues.